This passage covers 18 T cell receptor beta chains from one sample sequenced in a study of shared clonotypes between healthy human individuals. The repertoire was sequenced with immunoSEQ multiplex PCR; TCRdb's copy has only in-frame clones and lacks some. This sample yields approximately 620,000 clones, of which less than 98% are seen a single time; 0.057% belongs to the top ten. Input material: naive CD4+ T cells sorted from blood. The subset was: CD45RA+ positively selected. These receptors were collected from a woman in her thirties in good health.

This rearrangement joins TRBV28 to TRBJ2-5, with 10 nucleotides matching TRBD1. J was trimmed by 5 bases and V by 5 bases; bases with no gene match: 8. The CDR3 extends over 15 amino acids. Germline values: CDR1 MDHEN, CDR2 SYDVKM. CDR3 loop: CASSAPGQGMETQYF. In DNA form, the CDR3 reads TGTGCCAGCAGTGCCCCGGGACAGGGGATGGAGACCCAGTACTTC.

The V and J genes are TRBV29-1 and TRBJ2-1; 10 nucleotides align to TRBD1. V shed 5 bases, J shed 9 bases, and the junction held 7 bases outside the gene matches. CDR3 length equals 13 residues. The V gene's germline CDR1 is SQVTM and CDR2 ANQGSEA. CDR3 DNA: TGCAGCGTTTGGGGACAGGGGATACGTGAGCAGTTCTTC. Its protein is CSVWGQGIREQFF.

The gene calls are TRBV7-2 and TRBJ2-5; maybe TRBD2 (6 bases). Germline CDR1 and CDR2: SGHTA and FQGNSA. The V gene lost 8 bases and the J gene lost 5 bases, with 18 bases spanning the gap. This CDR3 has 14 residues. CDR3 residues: CASAGNGAGETQYF. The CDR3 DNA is TGTGCCAGCGCGGGAAACGGGGCTGGGGAGACCCAGTACTTC. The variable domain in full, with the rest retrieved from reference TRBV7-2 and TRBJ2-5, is GAGVSQSPSNKVTEKGKDVELRCDPISGHTALYWYRQSLGQGLEFLIYFQGNSAPDKSGLPSDRFSAERTGGSVSTLTIQRTQQEDSAVYLCASAGNGAGETQYFGPGTRLLVL.

The CDR3 sequence is CAWIDSNYGYTF. In DNA, the CDR3 is TGTGCCTGGATTGACTCTAACTATGGCTACACCTTC. The V gene is TRBV30, the J gene TRBJ1-2; D ambiguous. The V gene lost 4 bases and the J gene lost 0 bases, with 6 bases spanning the gap. Germline CDR1 and CDR2: GTSNPN and SVGIG (reference sequence). The CDR3 contains 12 residues. The complete variable domain, with remaining parts taken from reference TRBV30 and TRBJ1-2, reads SQTIHQWPATLVQPVGSPLSLECTVEGTSNPNLYWYRQAAGRGLQLLFYSVGIGQISSEVPQNLSASRPQDRQFILSSKKLLLSDSGFYLCAWIDSNYGYTFGSGTRLTVV.

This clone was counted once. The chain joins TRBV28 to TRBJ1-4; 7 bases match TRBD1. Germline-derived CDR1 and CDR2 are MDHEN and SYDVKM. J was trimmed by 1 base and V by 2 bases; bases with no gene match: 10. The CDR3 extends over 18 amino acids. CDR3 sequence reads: CASSLNFPRQGTNEKLFF. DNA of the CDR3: TGTGCCAGCAGTTTAAATTTTCCCCGACAGGGAACTAATGAAAAACTGTTTTTT.

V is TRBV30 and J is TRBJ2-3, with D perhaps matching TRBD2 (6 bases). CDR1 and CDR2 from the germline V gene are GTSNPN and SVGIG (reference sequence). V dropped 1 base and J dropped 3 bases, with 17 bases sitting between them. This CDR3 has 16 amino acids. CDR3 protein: CAWSAGRDWKTDTQYF. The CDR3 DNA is TGTGCCTGGAGTGCGGGTCGGGACTGGAAAACAGATACGCAGTATTTT.

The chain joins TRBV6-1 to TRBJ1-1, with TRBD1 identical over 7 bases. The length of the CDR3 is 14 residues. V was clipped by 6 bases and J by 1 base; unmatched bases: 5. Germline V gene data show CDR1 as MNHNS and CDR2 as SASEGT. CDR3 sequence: CASSDRVRNTEAFF. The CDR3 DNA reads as TGTGCCAGCAGCGACAGGGTTAGGAACACTGAAGCTTTCTTT.

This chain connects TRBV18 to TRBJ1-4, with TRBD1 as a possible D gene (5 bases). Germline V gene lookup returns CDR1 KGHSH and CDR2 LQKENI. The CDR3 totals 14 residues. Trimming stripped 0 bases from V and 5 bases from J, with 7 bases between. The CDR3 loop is CASSPPGRNEKLFF. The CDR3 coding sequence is TGTGCCAGCTCACCACCGGGACGGAATGAAAAACTGTTTTTT.

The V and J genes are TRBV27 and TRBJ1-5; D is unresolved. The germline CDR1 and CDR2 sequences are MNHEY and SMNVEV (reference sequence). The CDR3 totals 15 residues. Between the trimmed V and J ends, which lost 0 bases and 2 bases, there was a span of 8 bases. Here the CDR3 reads CASSLSTVRNQPQHF. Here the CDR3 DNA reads TGTGCCAGCAGTTTATCAACGGTTCGCAATCAGCCCCAGCATTTT.

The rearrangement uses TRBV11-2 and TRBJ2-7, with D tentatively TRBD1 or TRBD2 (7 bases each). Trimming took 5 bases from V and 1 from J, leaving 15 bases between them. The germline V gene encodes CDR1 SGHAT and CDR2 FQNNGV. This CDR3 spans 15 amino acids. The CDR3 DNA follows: TGTGCCAGCAGCCCCAGGGGGGGGTTTTCCTACGAGCAGTACTTC. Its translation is CASSPRGGFSYEQYF.

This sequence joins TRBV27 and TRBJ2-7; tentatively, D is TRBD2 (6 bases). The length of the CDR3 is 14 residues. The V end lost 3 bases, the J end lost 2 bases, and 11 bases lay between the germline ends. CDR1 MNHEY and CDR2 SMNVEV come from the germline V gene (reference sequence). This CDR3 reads CASSFGTFAYEQYF. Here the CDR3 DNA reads TGTGCCAGCAGTTTCGGGACTTTTGCCTACGAGCAGTACTTC.

The CDR3 region is CASGSSNQPQHF. The CDR3 bases are TGTGCTAGTGGTTCTAGCAATCAGCCCCAGCATTTT. The chain recombines TRBV12-5 with TRBJ1-5; D is uncertain. V was cut by 4 bases and J by 0 bases, with 1 base left in between. Germline lookup yields CDR1 LGHNT and CDR2 FRNRAP. The CDR3 sequence is 12 residues long.

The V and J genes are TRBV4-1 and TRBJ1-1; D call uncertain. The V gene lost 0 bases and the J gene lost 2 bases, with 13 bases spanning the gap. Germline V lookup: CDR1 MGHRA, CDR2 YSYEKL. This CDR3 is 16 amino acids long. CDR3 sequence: CASSQERTDSNTEAFF. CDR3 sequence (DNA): TGCGCCAGCAGCCAAGAAAGGACGGACTCAAACACTGAAGCTTTCTTT.

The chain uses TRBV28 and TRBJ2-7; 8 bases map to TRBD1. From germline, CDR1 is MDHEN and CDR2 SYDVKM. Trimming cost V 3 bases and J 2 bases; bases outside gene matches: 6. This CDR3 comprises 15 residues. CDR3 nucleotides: TGTGCCAGCAGTTTCAGGGGGCGAACCCCCTACGAGCAGTACTTC. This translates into CASSFRGRTPYEQYF.

For the CDR3, the DNA is TGTGCCAGCAGCGGACAACAGGGACCCGGGGGCTACACCTTC. Translation gives CASSGQQGPGGYTF. This sequence joins TRBV9 and TRBJ1-2, with D perhaps matching TRBD1 (6 bases). From germline, CDR1 is SGDLS and CDR2 YYNGEE. V was cut by 3 bases and J by 8 bases, with 17 bases left in between. This CDR3 has 14 amino acids. The full variable domain, in which reference TRBV9 and TRBJ1-2 provide the parts outside the CDR3, is DSGVTQTPKHLITATGQRVTLRCSPRSGDLSVYWYQQSLDQGLQFLIQYYNGEERAKGNILERFSAQQFPDLHSELNLSSLELGDSALYFCASSGQQGPGGYTFGSGTRLTVV.

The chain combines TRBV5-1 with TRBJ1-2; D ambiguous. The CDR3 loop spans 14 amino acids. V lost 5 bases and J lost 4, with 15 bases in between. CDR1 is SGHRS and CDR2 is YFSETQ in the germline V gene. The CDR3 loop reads CASSSWLEGYGYTF. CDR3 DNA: TGCGCCAGCAGTTCTTGGTTGGAAGGCTATGGCTACACCTTC.

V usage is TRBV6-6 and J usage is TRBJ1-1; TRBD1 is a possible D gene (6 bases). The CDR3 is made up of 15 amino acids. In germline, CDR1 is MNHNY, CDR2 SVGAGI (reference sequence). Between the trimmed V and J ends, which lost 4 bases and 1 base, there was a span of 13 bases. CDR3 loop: CASSSTGSGNTEAFF. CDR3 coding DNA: TGTGCCAGCAGTTCAACAGGGAGTGGGAACACTGAAGCTTTCTTT.

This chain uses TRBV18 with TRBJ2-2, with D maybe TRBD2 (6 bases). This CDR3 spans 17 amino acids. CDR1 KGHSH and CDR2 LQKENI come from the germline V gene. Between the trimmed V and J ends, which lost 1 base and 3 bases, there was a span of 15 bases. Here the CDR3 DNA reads TGTGCCAGCTCACCACGATCCCCGGGACTCTACACCGGGGAGCTGTTTTTT. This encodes CASSPRSPGLYTGELFF.